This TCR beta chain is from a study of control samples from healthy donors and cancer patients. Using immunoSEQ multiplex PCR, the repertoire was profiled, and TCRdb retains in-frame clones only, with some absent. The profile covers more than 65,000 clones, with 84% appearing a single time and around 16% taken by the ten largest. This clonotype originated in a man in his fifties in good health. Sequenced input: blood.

As DNA, the CDR3 is TGTGCCAGCAGCCCCGGACAGGGTCGACCCGAAAACACCATATATTTT. It codes for CASSPGQGRPENTIYF. V usage is TRBV5-6 and J usage is TRBJ1-3; 8 nucleotides agree with TRBD1. The germline V gene has CDR1 SGHDT and CDR2 YYEEEE. The V segment lost 4 bases and the J segment 6 bases; nucleotides outside the gene matches: 12. This CDR3 has 16 amino acids.